Shown below are 17 T cell receptor beta chains from a single sample sequenced in a study of blood T cell repertoires in COVID-19 (dated by TCRdb to the early 2020s). Libraries were constructed by the immunoSEQ multiplex PCR assay. This is the immuneACCESS table as TCRdb keeps it, with only in-frame sequences that have V and J called. A part of the clones is gone; compared with another copy, unresolved V genes explain less than half, and the rest is unexplained. The sample table lists over 250,000 clones, 65% to 90% of them with a count of one. About an eighth of the sample is held by the ten biggest clonotypes. Sequences were obtained from peripheral blood. These receptors all stem from a woman aged 70-85 years with COVID-19, enrolled during active disease.

This clone was seen more than once but under ten times. The V and J genes are TRBV3-1 (or the pseudogene TRBV3-2) and TRBJ2-3; 15 bases are shared with TRBD2. This CDR3 contains 13 residues. Germline V gene data show CDR1 as LGHDT and CDR2 as YNNKEL (reference sequence). Unmatched junction bases numbered 3, after V lost 8 bases and J lost 9 bases. The CDR3 loop reads CASCGTSGGTQYF. The CDR3 region has the DNA TGTGCCAGCTGCGGGACTAGCGGGGGGACGCAGTATTTT.

The V gene is TRBV7-9, the J gene TRBJ1-1; D unresolved. V gave up 5 bases and J gave up 1 base, with 11 bases separating them. The CDR3 is 14 residues long. The germline V gene has CDR1 SEHNR and CDR2 FQNEAQ (reference sequence). The CDR3 sequence is CASSPSAGNTEAFF. DNA for the CDR3: TGTGCCAGCAGCCCTTCCGCAGGGAACACTGAAGCTTTCTTT.

The chain combines TRBV7-2 with TRBJ2-3; 7 bases align to TRBD2. This CDR3 is built from 15 residues. With 5 bases clipped from V and 1 base from J, the junction kept 6 bases outside the gene matches. CDR1 and CDR2 from the germline V gene are SGHTA and FQGNSA. CDR3 DNA sequence: TGTGCCAGCAGCGTGGGTCTAGCGGGCACAGATACGCAGTATTTT. Its translation is CASSVGLAGTDTQYF.

The chain combines TRBV5-4 with TRBJ1-4; maybe TRBD1 (6 bases). CDR3 size: 13 residues. Trimming removed 5 bases at V and 3 bases at J, with 8 bases between. CDR1 is SGHNT, CDR2 YYREEE, per germline (reference sequence). The DNA for the CDR3 is TGTGCCAGCAGGACAGGCCCTAATGAAAAACTGTTTTTT. This translates into CASRTGPNEKLFF.

This clone was counted a few times. The rearrangement uses TRBV25-1 and TRBJ1-5; no firm D call. The CDR3 covers 12 residues. From germline, CDR1 is MGHDK and CDR2 SYGVNS. V lost 6 bases to trimming and J lost 5 bases, with 8 bases between them. The CDR3 DNA reads TGTGCCAGCAGGGAGGGTGATCAGCCCCAGCATTTT. Translation gives CASREGDQPQHF.

This chain joins TRBV12-3 or TRBV12-4 and TRBJ2-7; unclear D gene. The CDR3 contains 12 residues. V dropped 5 bases and J dropped 7 bases, with 12 bases sitting between them. The CDR3: CASSPREREQYF. The CDR3 nucleotides read TGTGCCAGCAGTCCACGAGAGAGGGAGCAGTACTTC.

The V gene is TRBV2, the J gene TRBJ1-5, with 12 bases matching TRBD1. Germline trimming cut 6 bases from V and 6 bases from J; bases unmatched to any gene: 6. From germline, CDR1 is SNHLY and CDR2 FYNNEI. CDR3 length: 15 amino acids. The CDR3, as DNA: TGTGCCAGCAGCCCCGGGACAGGGGGCACTCAGCCCCAGCATTTT. This translates into CASSPGTGGTQPQHF.

J is TRBJ2-5 and V is TRBV28, with 10 bases fitting TRBD2. The length of the CDR3 is 17 residues. The J segment lost 3 bases and the V segment lost 1 base, leaving 8 bases of the junction unmatched. The germline CDR1 and CDR2 sequences are MDHEN and SYDVKM. CDR3 sequence (DNA): TGTGCCAGCAGTTTATCGGCTAGCGGGGGCAGAGAAGAGACCCAGTACTTC. Translating it yields CASSLSASGGREETQYF.

The rearrangement links TRBV4-2 to TRBJ2-7; a possible D gene is TRBD1 (6 bases). V was shortened by 4 bases and J by 7 bases, with 11 bases between the two germline ends. CDR3 length: 12 residues. In germline, CDR1 is LGHNA, CDR2 YNFKEQ. As DNA, the CDR3 is TGTGCCAGCAGCCCCGCCAGGGGTGAGCAGTACTTC. Protein sequence: CASSPARGEQYF.

The rearrangement joins TRBV28 to TRBJ1-1; 8 bases fit TRBD1. After removal of 3 bases from V and 5 bases from J, the junction contained 8 bases not matched to a gene. The CDR3 totals 15 residues. Germline V gives CDR1 MDHEN, CDR2 SYDVKM. The CDR3 nucleotides read TGTGCCAGCAGTTTCCCCCTGCAGGGGGCAACTGAAGCTTTCTTT. It encodes CASSFPLQGATEAFF.

This clone was seen a single time. V gene TRBV5-1 combines with J gene TRBJ1-5; weak D call: TRBD1 (6 bases). V was cut by 3 bases and J by 4 bases, with 14 bases left in between. Germline CDR1 and CDR2: SGHRS and YFSETQ. This CDR3 spans 15 amino acids. The CDR3 DNA follows: TGCGCCAGCAGCTGGGAGCCAGGGGAAAATCAGCCCCAGCATTTT. This translates into CASSWEPGENQPQHF.

The rearrangement links TRBV7-2 to TRBJ2-1; D is possibly TRBD2 (5 bases). V lost 6 bases and J lost 10, with 22 bases in between. Germline values: CDR1 SGHTA, CDR2 FQGNSA. The CDR3 extends over 15 amino acids. The CDR3 bases are TGTGCCAGCAGTCAGAGGGCCTCGGTGATAAGAGAGCAGTTCTTC. This encodes CASSQRASVIREQFF.

This CDR3 reads CASKQGTYQETQYF. In DNA form, the CDR3 reads TGTGCCAGTAAGCAGGGGACCTACCAAGAGACCCAGTACTTC. The chain uses TRBV19 and TRBJ2-5, with D possibly being TRBD1 (6 bases). Deletions cut 7 bases from V and 0 bases from J, with 12 bases between. Germline CDR1 reads LNHDA; CDR2 reads SQIVND (reference sequence). CDR3 length: 14 residues.

V and J are TRBV18 and TRBJ2-1; D unresolved. CDR1 and CDR2 from the germline V gene are KGHSH and LQKENI. This CDR3 is 12 amino acids long. With 2 bases removed from V and 8 bases from J, the gap between germline ends came to 7 bases. The CDR3 reads CASSPGRYEQFF. The CDR3 DNA sequence: TGTGCCAGCTCACCAGGGCGTTATGAGCAGTTCTTC.

The rearrangement links TRBV5-1 to TRBJ1-1; no definite D call. V lost 0 bases and J 0 bases, leaving 6 bases between the germline ends. The CDR3 covers 14 residues. CDR1 and CDR2 (germline): SGHRS, YFSETQ. The CDR3 nucleotides read TGCGCCAGCAGCTTGGAGACACTGAACACTGAAGCTTTCTTT. Protein sequence: CASSLETLNTEAFF.

The chain employs TRBV3-1 (or the pseudogene TRBV3-2) and TRBJ1-1; D remains unclear. The V and J ends lost 7 bases and 4 bases respectively, with 13 bases between them. The length of the CDR3 is 13 residues. Germline V gene lookup returns CDR1 LGHDT and CDR2 YNNKEL (reference sequence). CDR3 nucleotide sequence: TGTGCCAGCAAACAAGCGGGGAGCACTGAAGCTTTCTTT. Translation: CASKQAGSTEAFF.

The gene calls are TRBV30 and TRBJ2-7; a weak D match, TRBD1 (6 bases). The V and J ends lost 2 bases and 3 bases respectively, with 8 bases between them. This CDR3 region has 12 residues. The germline V gene has CDR1 GTSNPN and CDR2 SVGIG (reference sequence). DNA for the CDR3: TGTGCCTGGAGTCCCAGGGGCTACGAGCAGTACTTC. Amino acids: CAWSPRGYEQYF.